The 5 T cell receptor beta chains reported below all come from one sample, sequenced in a study of early T cells in non-severe SARS-CoV-2 infection. TCRdb re-derived calls from the 5' RACE reads in MiXCR, one entry per CDR3 protein. The table shows about 80,000 distinct CDR3 sequences, with over 9.5% occurring only once. Sequencing was performed on whole blood. These receptors were obtained from an adult who was a healthcare worker with PCR-confirmed SARS-CoV-2 infection or an uninfected control (not recorded which).

This clonotype was recorded at least ten times. The chain combines TRBV28 with TRBJ1-1; 9 positions match TRBD1. Germline CDR1 and CDR2: MDHEN and SYDVKM. J gave up 4 bases and V 7 bases, and 7 bases lay outside the gene matches. The CDR3 length is 14 residues. The CDR3 DNA reads TGTGCCAGCAATACAGGGGGCCGGACCACTGAAGCTTTCTTT. Protein product: CASNTGGRTTEAFF.

At least ten counts were recorded for this clonotype. Here the CDR3 DNA reads TGCGCCAGCAGAACCAAGACTAGCGGAGCTAGCACAGATACGCAGTATTTT. Its translation is CASRTKTSGASTDTQYF. The chain joins TRBV5-1 to TRBJ2-3; TRBD2 agrees at 9 bases. This CDR3 spans 17 amino acids. CDR1 and CDR2 from the germline V gene are SGHRS and YFSETQ. V shed 5 bases, J shed 0 bases, and the junction held 10 bases outside the gene matches.

V and J are TRBV6-1 and TRBJ1-2; D is ambiguous. V was clipped by 6 bases and J by 2 bases, with 10 bases between them. The germline V gene encodes CDR1 MNHNS and CDR2 SASEGT. There are 13 residues in the CDR3. CDR3 residues: CASRIPVNYGYTF. The CDR3, as DNA: TGTGCCAGCAGAATCCCTGTGAACTATGGCTACACCTTC.

This clonotype appeared a single time. The V gene is TRBV7-9, the J gene TRBJ1-4, with D hard to call. Germline lookup yields CDR1 SEHNR and CDR2 FQNEAQ (reference sequence). V shed 1 base and J shed 8 bases, with 11 bases lying between them. The CDR3 runs to 14 residues. DNA for the CDR3: TGTGCCAGCAGCTTAGGTAGTGGGGAAGAAAAACTGTTTTTT. Protein sequence: CASSLGSGEEKLFF.

The chain recombines TRBV7-9 with TRBJ2-3, with D possibly being TRBD2 (5 bases). The CDR3 consists of 15 residues. Germline V CDR1 and CDR2: SEHNR, FQNEAQ (reference sequence). The V and J ends lost 3 bases and 2 bases respectively, with 12 bases between them. The DNA for the CDR3 is TGTGCCAGCAGCTTGAGGGCCCAGAACACAGATACGCAGTATTTT. Translating it yields CASSLRAQNTDTQYF.